The 30 T cell receptor beta chains given below trace back to one sample, sequenced in a study of tumor-infiltrating lymphocytes in oesophageal squamous cell carcinoma. TCRdb ran MiXCR on the PCR reads and lists one entry per CDR3 protein. The top ten hold 28% of the sample, which has about 12,000 distinct CDR3 sequences, over 50% seen once. Sequenced material: esophageal tumor tissue. The receptors here all came from a female donor with esophageal squamous cell carcinoma.

This clonotype appeared a few times. The CDR3 carries no conserved terminal phenylalanine or tryptophan, so it likely arises from a read error. Because the CDR3's place on the DNA is in doubt, the DNA is left out and the CDR3 is given as listed by TCRdb. CDR3 loop: CASSGGRGYGYTFGS. The chain links TRBV6-1 to TRBJ2-7; the D segment call TRBD1 is taken from the table without a DNA check. The germline gives CDR1 MNHNS, CDR2 SASEGT. The CDR3 is made up of 15 amino acids, end residues included.

The chain recombines TRBV10-3 with TRBJ2-1; D is possibly TRBD1 (6 bases). Judging by the DNA end, TRBJ2-7 fits better; the J call may be wrong. From germline, CDR1 is ENHRY and CDR2 SYGVKD. This CDR3 has 14 residues. The CDR3 here is CAISASHREYEQYF. In nucleotides, the CDR3 is TGTGCCATCAGTGCTTCCCACAGGGAGTACGAGCAGTACTTC.

V is TRBV7-3 and J is TRBJ2-1, with D possibly matching TRBD2 (6 bases). V was pared by 7 bases and J by 10 bases, with 17 bases between. Germline V gives CDR1 SGHTA, CDR2 FQGTGA. The CDR3 has 13 residues. The CDR3 nucleotides are TGTGCCAGCATCGGCGGGACCTCCTACGAGCAGTTCTTC. Its protein is CASIGGTSYEQFF.

The V call is TRBV7-2, the J call TRBJ1-5, with D maybe TRBD1 (5 bases). Germline assignment: CDR1 SGHTA and CDR2 FQGNSA. The CDR3 has 15 residues. Trimming removed 2 bases from V and 0 bases from J, with 8 bases in between. This CDR3 is CASSLQGTSNQPQHF. CDR3 DNA sequence: TGTGCCAGCAGCTTACAGGGCACTAGCAATCAGCCCCAGCATTTT.

This sequence joins TRBV7-4 and TRBJ2-5; D remains unclear. The J call may be faulty, since TRBJ2-1 better matches the DNA end. The CDR3 runs 15 residues. The germline V gene has CDR1 SGHVT and CDR2 SQSDAQ. The CDR3 DNA is TGTGCCAGCAGCTTCTCCGATACCTCCTACAATGAGCAGTTCTTC. Translation: CASSFSDTSYNEQFF.

This clonotype has a count of ten or more. CDR3 loop: CSARDREVGYEQYF. Here the CDR3 DNA reads TGCAGTGCTAGAGATCGCGAGGTGGGCTACGAGCAGTACTTC. The genes are TRBV20-1 and TRBJ2-7, with no clear D. CDR1 is DFQATT, CDR2 SNEGSKA, per germline (reference sequence). The CDR3 sequence is 14 residues long. Trimming removed 0 bases from V and 3 bases from J, with 12 bases in between.

CDR3 region: CASTNSGGSDTQYF. As DNA, the CDR3 is TGTGCCAGCACCAACTCCGGAGGCTCAGATACGCAGTATTTT. This chain joins TRBV6-1 and TRBJ2-3; perhaps TRBD2 as D (5 bases). The length of the CDR3 is 14 residues. Germline-derived CDR1 and CDR2 are MNHNS and SASEGT. Trimming stripped 7 bases from V and 4 bases from J, with 15 bases between.

By share, this clonotype ranks as medium-sized. The chain has TRBV27 and TRBJ2-5, with a possible D match to TRBD1 (5 bases). The V and J ends lost 3 bases and 1 base respectively, with 9 bases between them. This CDR3 spans 14 amino acids. Per germline, CDR1 MNHEY and CDR2 SMNVEV (reference sequence). CDR3 in DNA: TGTGCCAGCAGTTTGACAGTGCCCCAAGAGACCCAGTACTTC. Its translation: CASSLTVPQETQYF.

The V and J genes are TRBV5-4 and TRBJ2-1, with 11 nucleotides matching TRBD2. Trimming at V came to 3 bases and at J to 3 bases, leaving 5 bases not matched to a gene. Germline CDR1 SGHNT, CDR2 YYREEE (reference sequence). The CDR3 totals 16 residues. The CDR3 reads CASSYQLAGVYNEQFF. The CDR3 bases are TGTGCCAGCAGCTATCAACTAGCGGGGGTCTACAATGAGCAGTTCTTC.

This clonotype was observed a handful of times. This rearrangement joins TRBV12-3 or TRBV12-4 to TRBJ2-5, with 10 bases matching TRBD2. V was clipped by 6 bases and J by 11 bases; unmatched bases: 12. The CDR3 consists of 14 residues. CDR3 residues: CASRESGRDNEQYF. The CDR3 DNA reads as TGTGCCAGCAGAGAGAGCGGGAGGGACAATGAGCAGTACTTC.

There are a few counts of this clonotype. A much larger clone is a single base away; this may be a read error. V is TRBV7-6 and J is TRBJ2-1, with D perhaps matching TRBD1 (6 bases). The J call may not be correct, given that the DNA end is closer to TRBJ2-7. CDR1 is SGHVS and CDR2 is FNYEAQ in the germline V gene. The CDR3 sequence is 16 residues long. The CDR3 loop reads CASSSWTVSSYNEQYF. The DNA of the CDR3 is TGTGCCAGCAGCTCCTGGACAGTGAGCTCCTACAATGAGCAGTACTTC.

V gene TRBV20-1 combines with J gene TRBJ2-4; maybe TRBD2 (5 bases). CDR3 length: 13 amino acids. Germline V gene data show CDR1 as DFQATT and CDR2 as SNEGSKA (reference sequence). Trimming removed 3 bases from V and 1 base from J, with 7 bases in between. The CDR3 coding sequence is TGCAGTGCTAGGGGCGGGGCCAAAAACATTCAGTACTTC. Translation: CSARGGAKNIQYF.

This clonotype has at least ten counts. This chain joins TRBV10-3 and TRBJ2-1; 14 positions agree with TRBD2. The CDR3 extends over 17 amino acids. The J segment lost 5 bases and the V segment lost 6 bases, leaving 9 bases of the junction unmatched. Per the germline V gene, CDR1 is ENHRY and CDR2 is SYGVKD. The CDR3 spells CAIRPGLAGALDNEQFF. In DNA, the CDR3 is TGTGCCATCAGACCGGGACTAGCGGGAGCCCTTGACAATGAGCAGTTCTTC.

This chain joins TRBV10-2 and TRBJ2-6; 7 bases are a match to TRBD1. J lost 0 bases, V lost 6 bases, and 8 bases had no gene match. The CDR3 runs 17 residues. Germline assignment: CDR1 WSHSY and CDR2 SAAADI. The CDR3 DNA reads as TGCGCCAGCAGGAAGGGACAGTTAAGCTCTGGGGCCAACGTCCTGACTTTC. Residues: CASRKGQLSSGANVLTF.

This sequence joins TRBV10-2 and TRBJ2-3; D call uncertain. Germline CDR1 WSHSY, CDR2 SAAADI. The CDR3 has 16 residues. Deletions cut 3 bases from V and 0 bases from J, with 13 bases between. CDR3 amino acids: CASSEIVWKSTDTQYF. DNA of the CDR3: TGCGCCAGCAGTGAAATTGTTTGGAAGAGCACAGATACGCAGTATTTT.

CDR3 protein: CASSKTSGGARDTDTQYF. CDR3 coding DNA: TGTGCCAGCAGCAAGACTAGCGGGGGGGCTCGGGACACAGATACGCAGTATTTT. The chain uses TRBV7-9 and TRBJ2-3; 14 nucleotides agree with TRBD2. This CDR3 has 18 amino acids. Unmatched junction bases numbered 9, after V lost 5 bases and J lost 2 bases. From germline, CDR1 is SEHNR and CDR2 FQNEAQ (reference sequence). The variable domain in full, with the rest retrieved from reference TRBV7-9 and TRBJ2-3, is DTGVSQNPRHKITKRGQNVTFRCDPISEHNRLYWYRQTLGQGPEFLTYFQNEAQLEKSRLLSDRFSAERPKGSFSTLEIQRTEQGDSAMYLCASSKTSGGARDTDTQYFGPGTRLTVL.

This clonotype occurred a few times. This chain links TRBV7-2 with TRBJ2-5; D is uncertain. Trimming stripped 2 bases from V and 11 bases from J, with 9 bases between. The CDR3 consists of 11 residues. Germline V gene data show CDR1 as SGHTA and CDR2 as FQGNSA. The CDR3 loop is CASSLQVEQYF. CDR3 DNA sequence: TGTGCCAGCAGCTTACAGGTAGAGCAGTACTTC.

This chain connects TRBV7-4 to TRBJ2-3; 7 bases match TRBD1. Germline V CDR1 and CDR2: SGHVT, SQSDAQ. The V and J ends lost 2 bases and 7 bases, in that order; junction bases with no gene match: 9. The length of the CDR3 is 15 residues. The CDR3 spells CASSLYRAGGNTQYF. The CDR3 DNA sequence: TGTGCCAGCAGCTTATATAGGGCAGGGGGAAATACGCAGTATTTT.

This chain joins TRBV6-1 and TRBJ2-1; 12 bases are shared with TRBD1. The J call may not be correct, given that the DNA end is closer to TRBJ2-7. CDR1 and CDR2 from the germline V gene are MNHNS and SASEGT. The CDR3 extends over 12 amino acids. As DNA, the CDR3 is TGTGCCATGGGACAGGGGGCTTACGAGCAGTACTTC. Its translation is CAMGQGAYEQYF.

This clonotype is large by share. The chain combines TRBV12-3 or TRBV12-4 with TRBJ2-5, with a possible D match to TRBD1 (5 bases). Trimming shortened V by 7 bases and J by 2 bases, and 14 bases separated the two germline ends. The CDR3 length is 14 residues. CDR3 protein: CASTGSSDQETQYF. The CDR3, as DNA: TGTGCCAGCACAGGGTCCTCAGATCAAGAGACCCAGTACTTC.

This chain links TRBV7-3 with TRBJ2-5; TRBD1 matches 8 bases. The DNA matches TRBJ2-1 better at its end, which makes the J call doubtful. CDR3 length: 13 residues. Germline V gene data show CDR1 as SGHTA and CDR2 as FQGTGA. CDR3 DNA sequence: TGTGCCAGCAGCTCCCCGGACAGGGAAGAGCAGTTCTTC. This translates into CASSSPDREEQFF.

Regarding this clonotype: Since no conserved phenylalanine or tryptophan closes the CDR3, a read error is the likely cause. Because the CDR3's place on the DNA is in doubt, the DNA is left out and the CDR3 is given as listed by TCRdb. The chain recombines TRBV6-1 with TRBJ2-4; the DNA was not used to check the table's D call, TRBD2. The CDR3 is made up of 8 amino acids, end residues included. Per germline, CDR1 MNHNS and CDR2 SASEGT. CDR3: CASSYHLL.

As to this clonotype: The junction differs from germline at one of its ends, possibly a read error. This chain joins TRBV12-5 and TRBJ1-1; D gene unclear. This CDR3 has 11 amino acids. From germline, CDR1 is LGHNT and CDR2 FRNRAP. This CDR3 reads CASKMNTEAFF. The DNA of the CDR3 is TGTGCTAGTAAGATGAACACTGAAGCTTTCTTC. The variable domain in full, completed from reference TRBV12-5 and TRBJ1-1, reads DARVTQTPRHKVTEMGQEVTMRCQPILGHNTVFWYRQTMMQGLELLAYFRNRAPLDDSGMPKDRFSAEMPDATLATLKIQPSEPRDSAVYFCASKMNTEAFFGQGTRLTVV.

In this sample, this clonotype turned up a few times. The rearrangement uses TRBV10-3 and TRBJ2-1; D is uncertain. The DNA end is a closer match to TRBJ2-7, so the J assignment may be wrong. The CDR3 extends over 14 amino acids. Germline V gives CDR1 ENHRY, CDR2 SYGVKD. The CDR3 here is CAISESEGFYEQYF. The CDR3 coding sequence is TGTGCCATCAGTGAGTCCGAAGGGTTCTACGAGCAGTACTTC.

This chain links TRBV12-3 or TRBV12-4 with TRBJ2-6, with D hard to call. V gave up 5 bases and J gave up 0 bases, with 11 bases separating them. This CDR3 region has 16 residues. CDR3 region: CASSDKESSGANVLTF. The CDR3 bases are TGTGCCAGCAGTGACAAGGAGTCCTCTGGGGCCAACGTCCTGACTTTC.

The V and J genes are TRBV7-2 and TRBJ2-1; 11 nucleotides align to TRBD2. The V gene end was trimmed by 7 bases and the J gene end by 4 bases; junction bases not matched to a gene: 18. CDR3 length: 19 residues. CDR1 and CDR2 from the germline V gene are SGHTA and FQGNSA. The CDR3 sequence: CASMKSWGASGRRYNEQFF. CDR3 sequence (DNA): TGTGCCAGCATGAAATCGTGGGGGGCTAGCGGGAGGAGGTACAATGAGCAGTTCTTC.

This chain uses TRBV7-2 with TRBJ2-5, with D uncertain. The DNA end is more similar to TRBJ2-7, so the J call may be wrong. The CDR3 sequence is 14 residues long. Germline V gene data show CDR1 as SGHTA and CDR2 as FQGNSA. DNA of the CDR3: TGTGCCAGCAGCTTAGGGGTAGTCGGCTACGAGCAGTACTTC. It translates to CASSLGVVGYEQYF.

The V and J genes are TRBV7-3 and TRBJ2-5; 8 bases match TRBD2. TRBJ2-1 explains the end of the DNA better; the J call may be wrong. The CDR3 is made up of 15 amino acids. CDR1 and CDR2 from the germline V gene are SGHTA and FQGTGA. Here the CDR3 DNA reads TGTGCCAGCAGCTTAGACGGGGGGGCGTCGGATGAGCAGTTCTTC. Translated: CASSLDGGASDEQFF.

The chain combines TRBV6-1 with TRBJ2-2; D may match TRBD1 or TRBD2 (6 bases each). Germline V gene lookup returns CDR1 MNHNS and CDR2 SASEGT. Deletions cut 5 bases from V and 6 bases from J, with 16 bases between. CDR3 length equals 15 residues. The CDR3 here is CASSYGGGGPGELFF. Written as DNA, the CDR3 is TGTGCCAGCAGTTACGGTGGAGGGGGGCCCGGGGAGCTGTTTTTT.

The rearrangement uses TRBV6-6 and TRBJ1-1; D ambiguous. The CDR3 is 14 amino acids. The ends were cut back, 2 bases at V and 5 bases at J, with 12 bases in the middle. CDR1 MNHNY and CDR2 SVGAGI come from the germline V gene (reference sequence). CDR3 nucleotide sequence: TGTGCCAGCAGTTACGAGCCTCGGTGGACTGAAGCTTTCTTT. Translating gives CASSYEPRWTEAFF.